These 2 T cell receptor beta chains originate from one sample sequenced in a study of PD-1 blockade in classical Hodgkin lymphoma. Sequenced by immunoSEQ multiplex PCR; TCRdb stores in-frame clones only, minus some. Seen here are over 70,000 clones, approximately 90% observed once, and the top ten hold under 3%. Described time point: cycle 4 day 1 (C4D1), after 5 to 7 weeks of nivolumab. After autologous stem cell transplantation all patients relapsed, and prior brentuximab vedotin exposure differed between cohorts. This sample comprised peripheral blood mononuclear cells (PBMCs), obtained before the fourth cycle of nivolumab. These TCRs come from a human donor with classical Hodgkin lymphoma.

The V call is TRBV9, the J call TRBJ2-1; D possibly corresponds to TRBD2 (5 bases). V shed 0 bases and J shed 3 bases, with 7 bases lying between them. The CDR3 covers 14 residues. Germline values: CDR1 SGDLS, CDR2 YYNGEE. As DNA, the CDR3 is TGTGCCAGCAGCGTAGGGACTGGCTACAATGAGCAGTTCTTC. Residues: CASSVGTGYNEQFF.

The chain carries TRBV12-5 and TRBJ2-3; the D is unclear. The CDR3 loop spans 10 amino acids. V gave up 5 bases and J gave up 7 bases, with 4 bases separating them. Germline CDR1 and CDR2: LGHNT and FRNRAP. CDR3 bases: TGTGCTAGTGGTGGAAATACGCAGTATTTT. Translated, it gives CASGGNTQYF.